This TCR beta chain stems from a study of cytomegalovirus exposure and HLA in healthy donors (TCRdb year 2017). Regarding the research as a whole: In an earlier analysis of approximately 640 of the donors, 276 Gb of sequence data and some 120 million unique TCR beta sequences from 150 million to 200 million T cells were reported. An early release that covered roughly 600 HLA-typed donors contained about 300 gigabases of sequencing data and tens of millions of unique TCR sequences. The genetic ancestry cluster associated with self-reported Caucasian donors included around 76% of the approximately 410 genotyped donors. The study aimed to test whether signatures of past pathogen exposure could be identified by cataloging public T cell receptors. The study used immunosequencing to profile the T cell repertoires of several hundred subjects and linked those repertoires to cytomegalovirus serostatus. In addition to the first cohort of about 650 subjects, a separate validation cohort of approximately 120 different subjects was used. High-throughput TCR immunosequencing, statistical association of individual TCRs with disease status, and machine learning were combined to predict cytomegalovirus infection status. In a later analysis, previously published TCR beta repertoires from 550 to 700 donors were re-analyzed and high-resolution HLA genotyping was added so that TCR occurrence patterns could be studied. Rather than using new phenotypic data, the later analysis identified candidate immune exposures from TCR beta sequences and from how often those sequences occurred across donors. To decide whether each TCR beta V gene segment behaved as functional or pseudogenic, an earlier analysis of approximately 620 of the donors relied on high-throughput TCR beta sequencing. Donor age, sex, ethnicity and CMV serostatus were compiled alongside the repertoire data. Genome-wide SNP genotypes for about 55% of the roughly 670 donors were used in a later genetic analysis, which treated that subset as a discovery cohort. All discovery cohort repertoires had been generated using a single sequencing platform. Class I and class II HLA loci were covered by the typing at four-digit resolution. The number of typed donors differed by locus: about 620-640 for A, B, C, DRB1 and DQB1; approximately 530 for DQA1; 600 to 610 for DPA1; and 400 to 480 for DPB1. Roughly five DR-DQ haplotypes were treated as single units for association and clustering because of strong linkage in the cohort. On average, 235,054 unique TCR beta nucleotide sequences were sequenced per donor among fewer than 500 genotyped donors of the cohort, with roughly 18% of those sequences being non-productive. The investigation overall reported the following: A further reported finding was that TCR beta sequences accurately predicted the HLA-A and HLA-B alleles for most subjects in the first cohort. An association between a missense DCLRE1C variant and V-gene and J-gene trimming of TCR beta chains was found in a later genetic analysis and replicated in an independent cohort. Because counts were too low, around 18 rarely observed V segments, including chromosome 9 orphons, were left out of the earlier analysis of a few hundred of the donors. The study gave a list of around 170 TCR beta chains associated with cytomegalovirus. When HLA alleles, especially DR and DQ, strongly co-occurred, attributing TCR associations to individual alleles was difficult. Three of the identified cytomegalovirus-associated TCR beta chains were confirmed in vitro to be specific for cytomegalovirus antigens. According to a later analysis, parvovirus B19, influenza, CMV and Epstein-Barr virus appeared linked to several top co-occurrence clusters. In an earlier analysis of about 600 of the donors, most TCR beta V segments appeared in productive rearrangements about 87% or about 30% of the time, broadly matching IMGT annotations. While some public TCRs were present in many individuals, most TCR sequences turned up only very rarely across donors. Cytomegalovirus status was reported to be diagnosed by the classifier with high specificity and sensitivity in both the original and validation cohorts. Correlated functional status among segregating V segments might be attributable to linkage disequilibrium, but an unknown experimental factor could not be ruled out. In a later genetic analysis, fewer N-insertions in productive TCRs were reported among donors in an Asian-associated ancestry cluster than the 666-donor mean. The cohort was sequenced for TCR beta chains only, and without alpha or paired-chain data the features that could be detected were limited. Roughly uniform sequencing depth across donors was assumed in presence/absence analyses, although this assumption may not hold. In a later analysis, TCR association rates were found to vary across HLA loci, with the most associated TCRs seen for DRB1 alleles and the fewest for HLA-C alleles. Because the 87-base-pair reads could not distinguish some IMGT-functional V segments, including TRBV6-2 and TRBV6-3, those segments were excluded. The authors suggested that the approach could potentially be generalized to other disease states and immunological phenotypes. Immune exposure information for the cohort was limited to CMV serostatus. Specific HLA alleles were associated with some 15,000 TCR beta sequences at a false discovery rate of 0.05 in a later analysis. Compared with equally common non-associated chains, HLA-associated TCR beta chains in a later analysis were more clonally expanded and had lower generation probabilities. Because HLA typing was unavailable for some donors at each locus, only the typed subset was used in association tests. A cluster of highly shared sequence variants was judged likely to be a technical artifact of the sequencing pipeline. In a later analysis, most CMV-associated TCR beta chains were found to appear HLA-restricted, with HLA associations seemingly driven largely by CMV exposure.

Trimming removed 6 bases from V and 3 bases from J; the gene matches leave 5 bases unexplained. For CDR1 and CDR2, the germline V gene lists SGHNT and YENEEA. The CDR3 runs 15 amino acids, cysteine and phenylalanine included. The sequence is cut down to CDR3 DNA, 45 bases in frame from base 1. Libraries were made using the immunoSEQ multiplex PCR assay. A mixture of 60 forward primers for TCR Vbeta segments and 13 reverse primers for TCR Jbeta segments was used in the multiplex PCR. Amplification of the CDR3 region of rearranged TCR beta genes was performed with a multiplex PCR assay on genomic DNA. On the Illumina HiSeq System, the amplified TCR beta libraries were sequenced as 87-base-pair reads. Per the original workflow: In a later analysis, tens of millions of unique TCR beta chains were counted across the approximately 640 repertoires, and about 10 million of these chains were shared by at least two donors. To remove PCR and sequencing errors, raw reads were error-corrected and collapsed into unique sequences using a nearest-neighbor algorithm that merged closely related sequences. V, D and J gene segments were assigned by aligning CDR3 sequences to IMGT reference sequences. For a sequence to be retained, at least a six-nucleotide match to both a V gene segment and a J gene segment was required. A rearrangement counted as productive if the CDR3 had no stop codons and remained in frame with V and J, and every other rearrangement counted as non-productive. CDR3 was defined according to IMGT convention as the region running from the second conserved V-encoded cysteine to the conserved J-encoded phenylalanine. In an earlier analysis of just under 600 of the donors, sequences lacking an unambiguous match to a single V gene segment were excluded. An earlier analysis of some 500 of the donors classified V segments as functional when productive rearrangements were above 56.7% and as segregating when the standard deviation between donors was above 5%. A statistical classification framework was built to diagnose cytomegalovirus status from the catalog of TCR beta chain sequences. A later analysis assigned V and J genes by comparing TCR nucleotide sequences with IMGT/GENE-DB human TR gene sequences. The TCRdist pipeline was used in a later analysis to assign CDR3 sequences and most-parsimonious VDJ recombination scenarios. A later analysis defined each TCR beta chain by its CDR3 amino acid sequence plus V-gene family, and excluded reads lacking a unique V-gene family. In a later analysis, approximately 640 highly shared, low-generation-probability nucleotide sequences were removed to address suspected cross-contamination and a sequencing artifact. In a later analysis, a clonal expansion index was calculated for each public chain from normalized within-repertoire ranks of inferred template counts. In a later analysis, generation probabilities were computed with a VDJ recombination model fitted to out-of-frame rearrangements, and the resulting probabilities were checked against IGoR. Hypergeometric tests were used in a later analysis to score TCR-TCR, TCR-HLA and TCR-CMV co-occurrence, with a repertoire-size bias correction applied to the TCR pairs. False discovery rates were estimated in a later analysis by permuting HLA or CMV assignments 20 times. In a later analysis, co-occurring TCRs were grouped with DBSCAN, and TCRdist sequence similarity was added when clustering was performed within HLA-allele-positive subsets. Co-occurrence clustering excluded repertoires with fewer than 30,000 or more than 120,000 public chains, plus five with anomalous nucleotide sharing. TCRdb's version of the immuneACCESS table is confined to in-frame rearrangements and falls short of the full clone set. An unresolved V gene accounts for under half of the shortfall where checked; the remainder is of unknown origin. The V and J calls and clone size are taken from that table; D and trimming were inferred from the DNA. This sample holds some 190,000 clones; around 81% were observed only once. The ten largest clones take up about 1.8% of the sample.

In regard to this clone: It lacks a known antigen. The input lacks base qualities; no much larger clone sits a single base away.

The cohort was made up of roughly 670 healthy bone marrow donors. Cohort members were all nominally healthy when sampled, although unrecorded immune exposures were likely present. The donor tested CMV seronegative, placing the donor among the 350 or so seronegative members of the cohort. A peripheral blood sample was provided by each donor, and peripheral blood mononuclear cells were used for TCR beta sequencing. The Qiagen DNeasy Blood Extraction Kit was used to extract genomic DNA from the blood cell samples. Sequenced sample: PBMCs. The clonotype originates from a man between 18 and 35 years old in good health and CMV-seronegative. The chain was built from TRBV11-3 and TRBJ1-6, and 7 bases in between align with TRBD1. The CDR3 here reads CASSPDRDYNSPLHF. The bases are TGTGCCAGCAGTCCCGACAGGGACTATAATTCACCCCTCCACTTT.